This T cell receptor (beta chain) was sequenced during a study of early T cells in non-severe SARS-CoV-2 infection. Looking at the study overall: The authors sequenced bulk RNA from unsorted whole blood, leaving chains unpaired. General observations from the study: Matching with VDJdb favored anti-spike CD8 responses (missing private and CD4 specificities).

Researchers attached unique molecular identifiers to individual cDNA molecules. Each CDR3 protein is one row after TCRdb ran MiXCR on the 5' RACE reads. The data contain around 50,000 distinct CDR3 sequences, around 7.7% of them singletons. Ten or more counts support this clonotype. Its antigen is currently unknown. This sequence originates from an adult who was a healthcare worker with PCR-confirmed SARS-CoV-2 infection or an uninfected control (not recorded which). The specimen sequenced was whole blood.

The DNA for the CDR3 is TGTGCCAGCAGTTCCGGCCTTGAGCGTTATAGCAATCAGCCCCAGCATTTT. Translating gives CASSSGLERYSNQPQHF. The chain has TRBV12-3 or TRBV12-4 and TRBJ1-5, with D unresolved. The V and J ends lost 4 bases and 0 bases respectively, with 16 bases between them. CDR3 length equals 17 residues.